These T cell receptor beta chains were read from a single sample in a study of cytomegalovirus exposure and HLA in healthy donors. Clones were read by immunoSEQ multiplex PCR, and TCRdb kept only the in-frame ones, dropping some. The data show about 160,000 clones, less than 90% seen once. Sequences were obtained from PBMCs. The receptors stem from a woman younger than 30 in good health and CMV-seronegative. CDR3s include the opening cysteine and the closing phenylalanine or tryptophan. Fields, in order: J gene, D gene, V gene, clone size, CDR3 DNA, CDR3 protein. The D gene is left open where the match is weak. Part of the rows lack a size; the others show once, few, many or a class for expanded clones.

TRBJ1-5,.,TRBV2,.,TGTGCCAGCAGTGACAGGGTTGGCAATCAGCCCCAGCATTTT,CASSDRVGNQPQHF
TRBJ1-2,TRBD1,TRBV6-5,.,TGTGCCAGCAGCCGCCGGGACAGGGACTATGGCTACACCTTC,CASSRRDRDYGYTF
TRBJ2-7,.,TRBV2,.,TGTGCCAGCAGCAGTGACAGGCGAGAGCAGTACTTC,CASSSDRREQYF
TRBJ1-2,.,TRBV30,.,TGTGCCTGGAGGCGAAATTACAGCCTCAAAAATAACTATGGCTACACCTTC,CAWRRNYSLKNNYGYTF
TRBJ1-6,TRBD1,TRBV5-1,few,TGCGCCAGCAGCCCGGGACAGGGAGACTATTCACCCCTCCACTTT,CASSPGQGDYSPLHF
TRBJ2-1,TRBD2,TRBV5-1,.,TGCGCCAGCAGCCCCCGGGGGCTAGCGGGGGGTTCCTACAATGAGCAGTTCTTC,CASSPRGLAGGSYNEQFF
TRBJ1-1,TRBD1,TRBV27,.,TGTGCCAGCAGTTCCCGACAGGGGGCAAGGAGAGCGCGCACTGAAGCTTTCTTT,CASSSRQGARRARTEAFF
TRBJ2-7,TRBD2,TRBV29-1,.,TGCAGCGTTGCGGCGGGGGGTTCCTACGAGCAGTACTTC,CSVAAGGSYEQYF
TRBJ1-2,TRBD1,TRBV6-5,.,TGTGCCAGCAGTGCTACGTCGGGACAGGGGTATGGCTACACCTTC,CASSATSGQGYGYTF
TRBJ1-4,TRBD1,TRBV29-1,.,TGCAGCGGTGCACAAACAGGGGAACTGTTTTTT,CSGAQTGELFF
TRBJ1-1,.,TRBV19,.,TGTGCCAGTAGTGCAGGTATTTCTGAAGCTTTCTTT,CASSAGISEAFF
TRBJ1-2,TRBD1,TRBV6-6,.,TGTGCCAGCAGTAACCCAACAGGGGTTCACTATGGCTACACCTTC,CASSNPTGVHYGYTF
TRBJ1-1,TRBD1,TRBV5-6,few,TGTGCCAGCAGCTTGGGGGACAGTTTAGCTTTCTTT,CASSLGDSLAFF
TRBJ1-1,.,TRBV18,.,TGTGCCAGCTCACCGTCTTCCCCAGAGAACACTGAAGCTTTCTTT,CASSPSSPENTEAFF
TRBJ2-7,.,TRBV15,.,TGTGCCACCAGCCGAGACCCCGTGACAAGCTACGAGCAGTACTTC,CATSRDPVTSYEQYF
TRBJ1-6,.,TRBV28,.,TGTGCCAGCAGTTTGCCAGGCAATAATTCACCCCTCCACTTT,CASSLPGNNSPLHF
TRBJ1-2,TRBD1,TRBV30,.,TGTGTGGGGGACAGGGACTATGGCTACACCTTC,CVGDRDYGYTF
TRBJ1-4,.,TRBV4-1,.,TGCGCCAGCAGCCAACAGGGTCTCACAACTAATGAAAAACTGTTTTTT,CASSQQGLTTNEKLFF
TRBJ2-7,.,TRBV13,.,TGTGCCAGCAGCTTAGGGTCAGGGCCTTCCTACGAGCAGTACTTC,CASSLGSGPSYEQYF
TRBJ1-5,.,TRBV2,.,TGTGCCAGCGCCGCCGGGTCAAGCTCTAGCAATCAGCCCCAGCATTTT,CASAAGSSSSNQPQHF
TRBJ2-7,TRBD1,TRBV19,.,TGTGCCAGTAGTTCCTGGGGGACAGGGGTCTCCTACGAGCAGTACTTC,CASSSWGTGVSYEQYF
TRBJ2-1,.,TRBV18,.,TGTGCCAGCTCCCCCAACGAGGACTCCTACAATGAGCAGTTCTTC,CASSPNEDSYNEQFF
TRBJ2-7,.,TRBV27,.,TGTGCCAGCAGGGGCGTGGTGGGCGGGACCTACTACGAGCAGTACTTC,CASRGVVGGTYYEQYF
TRBJ2-2,TRBD2,TRBV4-2,few,TGTGCCAGCAGCGGGCCTAGCGGGGATAACACCGGGGAGCTGTTTTTT,CASSGPSGDNTGELFF
TRBJ2-7,.,TRBV5-1,.,TGCGCCAGCAGCTTGGCCGGGGAGATCTCCTACGAGCAGTACTTC,CASSLAGEISYEQYF
TRBJ1-1,.,TRBV27,.,TGTGCCAGCAGTTTCGGGGGGAGCACTGAAGCTTTCTTT,CASSFGGSTEAFF
TRBJ1-2,.,TRBV27,.,TGTGCCAGCAGTCCCTCCGGGGGGCAGATTAACTATGGCTACACCTTC,CASSPSGGQINYGYTF
TRBJ2-1,.,TRBV2,.,TGTGCCAGCAGTGTGGTCCCGGAGACCGTCAATGAGCAGTTCTTC,CASSVVPETVNEQFF
TRBJ2-5,.,TRBV7-2,.,TGTGCCAGCAGCTTGCGTGGGGGCGGAGAGACCCAGTACTTC,CASSLRGGGETQYF
TRBJ2-2,TRBD1,TRBV19,.,TGTGCCAGTAGTAATGATAAGGGACAGGGTCACACCGGGGAGCTGTTTTTT,CASSNDKGQGHTGELFF
TRBJ2-7,TRBD1,TRBV27,.,TGTGCCAGCGGGACAGAGAACTACGAGCAGTACTTC,CASGTENYEQYF
TRBJ2-2,.,TRBV7-2,.,TGTGCCAGCAGTCCGGCCCCCGCGGGGACCGGGGAGCTGTTTTTT,CASSPAPAGTGELFF
TRBJ2-7,TRBD2,TRBV2,.,TGTGCCAGCAGTTACGGGGGGAGCAACGAGCAGTACTTC,CASSYGGSNEQYF
TRBJ2-1,TRBD2,TRBV4-2,.,TGTGCCAGCAGCCAAGAGTGGGGGACTAAATACAATGAGCAGTTCTTC,CASSQEWGTKYNEQFF
TRBJ1-2,TRBD1,TRBV25-1,.,TGTGCCAGCAGTGAAAATATCCCAAGGGGGCGAGGTACCTATGGCTACACCTTC,CASSENIPRGRGTYGYTF
TRBJ2-2,.,TRBV7-2,.,TGTGCCAGCGCCCGGACACCCCTGAACACCGGGGAGCTGTTTTTT,CASARTPLNTGELFF
TRBJ2-7,.,TRBV14,.,TGTGCCAGCAGCCCCGGTTACGAGCAGTACTTC,CASSPGYEQYF
TRBJ1-1,.,TRBV5-1,.,TGCGCCAGCAGCTCCGGGATTCCTTCTGAAGCTTTCTTT,CASSSGIPSEAFF
TRBJ2-3,TRBD2,TRBV6-4,once,TGTGCCAGCAGTGACGGGCTAGCGGGGGCCACAGATACGCAGTATTTT,CASSDGLAGATDTQYF
TRBJ2-4,TRBD2,TRBV5-4,.,TGTGCCAGCAGCTACCTGCTTAGGGGAGGGGTAGGAGACATTCAGTACTTC,CASSYLLRGGVGDIQYF
TRBJ2-3,TRBD1,TRBV6-6,once,TGTGCCAGCAGCCTCCGGGACAGACCCACAGATACGCAGTATTTT,CASSLRDRPTDTQYF
TRBJ1-6,TRBD1,TRBV7-2,.,TGTGCCAGCAGCTATGAGGGGGGACAGGTTTCACCCCTCCACTTT,CASSYEGGQVSPLHF
TRBJ2-7,.,TRBV6-4,few,TGTGCCAGTAATTCGTCGGTGGACGAGCAGTACTTC,CASNSSVDEQYF